A selection of T cell receptor beta chains follows, all from one sample in a study of T-cell memory formation after mild COVID-19. A single record per CDR3 protein comes from TCRdb applying MiXCR to the 5' RACE reads. The sample lists about 560,000 distinct CDR3 sequences, roughly 17% seen once, with around 8.1% in the top ten. Input material: PBMCs or a T cell subset sorted from them (not recorded which). These receptors were taken from an adult woman who had mild COVID-19 (a few samples of this study predate the infection). Cell type and time point are not known. Both conserved end residues are part of each CDR3. D genes are given only for firm matches. Expanded clones are given a class, and other clones once, few, many or no size at all.

V,size,J,D,CDR3,DNA
TRBV12-3/TRBV12-4,.,TRBJ2-4,.,CASGFDSKNIQYF,TGTGCCAGCGGATTTGACAGCAAAAACATTCAGTACTTC
TRBV19,few,TRBJ2-7,.,CASSIPGRYEQYF,TGTGCCAGTAGTATACCGGGGAGGTACGAGCAGTACTTC
TRBV30,few,TRBJ2-2,TRBD2,CAWSPKTSGTGELFF,TGTGCCTGGAGTCCTAAGACTAGCGGCACCGGGGAGCTGTTTTTT
TRBV7-6,few,TRBJ2-7,TRBD1,CASSLALEDRGVYEQYF,TGTGCCAGCAGCTTAGCGCTAGAGGACAGGGGAGTTTACGAGCAGTACTTC
TRBV24-1,.,TRBJ1-6,.,CATSAQPNSPLHF,TGTGCCACCAGTGCCCAGCCTAATTCACCCCTCCACTTT
TRBV7-2,few,TRBJ1-5,.,CASSPSAYSNQPQHF,TGTGCCAGCAGCCCCAGCGCGTATAGCAATCAGCCCCAGCATTTT
TRBV4-3,few,TRBJ2-7,TRBD2,CASSLKIGLAGTTYEQYF,TGCGCCAGCAGCCTCAAGATCGGCCTAGCGGGAACAACCTACGAGCAGTACTTC
TRBV9,.,TRBJ2-2,.,CASSVGVVDTGELFF,TGTGCCAGCAGCGTAGGAGTTGTCGACACCGGGGAGCTGTTTTTT
TRBV7-2,few,TRBJ2-5,.,CASSPGPVQETQYF,TGTGCCAGCAGCCCAGGGCCAGTACAAGAGACCCAGTACTTC
TRBV5-1,few,TRBJ1-3,.,CASRIGSGSGNTIYF,TGCGCCAGCAGGATTGGCTCCGGATCTGGAAACACCATATATTTT
TRBV7-8,.,TRBJ2-7,TRBD2,CASSFPWTSGSYEQYF,TGTGCCAGCAGCTTCCCCTGGACTAGCGGCTCCTACGAGCAGTACTTC
TRBV4-1,few,TRBJ2-3,.,CASSPLKGVDTQYF,TGCGCCAGCAGCCCACTGAAAGGGGTGGATACGCAGTATTTT
TRBV12-3/TRBV12-4,.,TRBJ2-5,.,CASSSGPLGETQYF,TGTGCCAGCAGCTCCGGGCCTCTGGGGGAGACCCAGTACTTC